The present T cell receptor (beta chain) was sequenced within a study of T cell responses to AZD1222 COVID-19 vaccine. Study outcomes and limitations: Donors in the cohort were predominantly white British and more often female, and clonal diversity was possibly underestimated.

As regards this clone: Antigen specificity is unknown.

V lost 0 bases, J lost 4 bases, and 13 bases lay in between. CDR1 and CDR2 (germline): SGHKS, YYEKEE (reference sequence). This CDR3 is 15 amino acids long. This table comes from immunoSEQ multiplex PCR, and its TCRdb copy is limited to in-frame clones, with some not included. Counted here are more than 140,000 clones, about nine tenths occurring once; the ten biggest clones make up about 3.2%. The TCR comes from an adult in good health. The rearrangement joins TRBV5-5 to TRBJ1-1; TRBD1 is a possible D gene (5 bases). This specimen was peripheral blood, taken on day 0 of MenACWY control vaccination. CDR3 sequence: CASSLAGQGTTEAFF. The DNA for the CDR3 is TGTGCCAGCAGCTTGGCCGGGCAGGGCACCACTGAAGCTTTCTTT.